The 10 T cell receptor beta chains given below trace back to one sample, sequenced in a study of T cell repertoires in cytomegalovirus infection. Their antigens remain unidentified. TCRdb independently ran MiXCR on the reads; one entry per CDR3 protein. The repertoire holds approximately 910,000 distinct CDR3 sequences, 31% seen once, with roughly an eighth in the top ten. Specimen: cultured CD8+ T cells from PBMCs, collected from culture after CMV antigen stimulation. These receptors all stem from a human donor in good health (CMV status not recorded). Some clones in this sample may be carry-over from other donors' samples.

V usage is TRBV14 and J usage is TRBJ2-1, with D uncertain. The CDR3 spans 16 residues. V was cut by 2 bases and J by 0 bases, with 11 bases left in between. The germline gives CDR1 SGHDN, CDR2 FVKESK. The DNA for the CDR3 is TGTGCCAGCAGCCAATATCGGGCCCTCTCCTACAATGAGCAGTTCTTC. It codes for CASSQYRALSYNEQFF.

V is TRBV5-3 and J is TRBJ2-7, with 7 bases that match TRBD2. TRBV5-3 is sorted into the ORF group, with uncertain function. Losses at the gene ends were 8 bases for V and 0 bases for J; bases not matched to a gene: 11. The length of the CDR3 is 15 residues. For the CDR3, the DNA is TGTGCCAGCAGCCAGCGGGGAGGGTCCTCCTACGAGCAGTACTTC. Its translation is CASSQRGGSSYEQYF.

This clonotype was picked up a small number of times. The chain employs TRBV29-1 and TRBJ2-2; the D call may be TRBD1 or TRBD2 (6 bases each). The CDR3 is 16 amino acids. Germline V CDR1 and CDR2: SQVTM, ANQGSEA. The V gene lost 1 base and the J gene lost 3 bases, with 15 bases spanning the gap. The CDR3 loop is CSVEGRGRRDTGELFF. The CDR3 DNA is TGCAGCGTTGAAGGACGGGGGCGGAGGGACACCGGGGAGCTGTTTTTT.

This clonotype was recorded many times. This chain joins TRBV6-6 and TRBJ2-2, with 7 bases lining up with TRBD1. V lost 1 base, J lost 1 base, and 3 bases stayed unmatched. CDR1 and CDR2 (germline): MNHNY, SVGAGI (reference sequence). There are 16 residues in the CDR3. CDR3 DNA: TGTGCCAGCAGTTACTTCCGGACAGGGAACACCGGGGAGCTGTTTTTT. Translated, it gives CASSYFRTGNTGELFF.

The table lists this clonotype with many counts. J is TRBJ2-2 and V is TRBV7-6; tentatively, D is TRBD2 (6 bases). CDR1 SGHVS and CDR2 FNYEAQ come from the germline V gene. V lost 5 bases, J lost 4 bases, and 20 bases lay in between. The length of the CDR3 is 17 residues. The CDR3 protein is CASSLTWSGGPTGELFF. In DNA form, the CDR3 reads TGTGCCAGCAGCCTAACGTGGTCCGGGGGACCCACCGGGGAGCTGTTTTTT.

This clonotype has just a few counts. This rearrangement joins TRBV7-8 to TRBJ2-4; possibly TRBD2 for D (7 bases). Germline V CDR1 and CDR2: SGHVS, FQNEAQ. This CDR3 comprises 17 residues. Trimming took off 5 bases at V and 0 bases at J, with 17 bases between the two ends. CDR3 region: CASSPGEGGLAKNIQYF. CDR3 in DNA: TGTGCCAGCAGCCCCGGGGAGGGGGGCTTAGCCAAAAACATTCAGTACTTC.

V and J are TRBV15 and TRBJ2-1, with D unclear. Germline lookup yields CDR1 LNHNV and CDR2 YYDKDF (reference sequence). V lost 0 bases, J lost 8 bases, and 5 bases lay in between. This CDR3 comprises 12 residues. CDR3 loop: CATSREGYEQFF. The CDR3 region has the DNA TGTGCCACCAGCAGAGAGGGCTATGAGCAGTTCTTC.

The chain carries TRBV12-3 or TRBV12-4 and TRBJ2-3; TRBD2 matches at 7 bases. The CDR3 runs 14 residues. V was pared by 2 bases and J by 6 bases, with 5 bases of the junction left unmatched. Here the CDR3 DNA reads TGTGCCAGCAGTTTACAAGTCGGGGGGGATACGCAGTATTTT. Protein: CASSLQVGGDTQYF.

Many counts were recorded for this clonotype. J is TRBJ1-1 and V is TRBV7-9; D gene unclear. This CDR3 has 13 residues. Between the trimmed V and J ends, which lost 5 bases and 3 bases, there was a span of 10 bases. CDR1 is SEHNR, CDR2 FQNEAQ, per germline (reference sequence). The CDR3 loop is CASSPPWDTEAFF. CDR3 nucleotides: TGTGCCAGCAGCCCACCCTGGGACACTGAAGCTTTCTTT.

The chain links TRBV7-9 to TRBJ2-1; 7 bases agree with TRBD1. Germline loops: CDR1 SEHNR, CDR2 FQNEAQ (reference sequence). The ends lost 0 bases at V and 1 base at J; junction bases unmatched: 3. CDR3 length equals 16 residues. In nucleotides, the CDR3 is TGTGCCAGCAGCTTAGCGACAGGGTGGTCCTACAATGAGCAGTTCTTC. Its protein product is CASSLATGWSYNEQFF.